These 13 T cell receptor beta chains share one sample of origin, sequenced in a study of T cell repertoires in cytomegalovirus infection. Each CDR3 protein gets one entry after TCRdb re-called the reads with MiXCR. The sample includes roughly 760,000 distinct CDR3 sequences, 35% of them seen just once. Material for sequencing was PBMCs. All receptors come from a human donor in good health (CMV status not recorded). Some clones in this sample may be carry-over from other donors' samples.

The CDR3 bases are TGTGCCAGCAGCTTGGGGGAGAGGGGCGCGAGCACTGAAGCTTTCTTT. Its translation is CASSLGERGASTEAFF. This rearrangement joins TRBV11-3 to TRBJ1-1; maybe TRBD1 (5 bases). Germline CDR1 reads SGHNT; CDR2 reads YENEEA. Trimming removed 3 bases from V and 4 bases from J, with 18 bases in between. This CDR3 has 16 residues.

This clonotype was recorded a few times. CDR3 in DNA: TGTGCCAGCAGCCCCGGGACGGGGACGGCCCAGTACTTC. Translated, it gives CASSPGTGTAQYF. The rearrangement links TRBV7-2 to TRBJ2-5; tentatively, D is TRBD1 or TRBD2 (5 bases each). The CDR3 totals 13 residues. V was clipped by 5 bases and J by 9 bases, with 16 bases between them. The germline V gene encodes CDR1 SGHTA and CDR2 FQGNSA. The full variable domain, with the rest looked up from reference TRBV7-2 and TRBJ2-5, is GAGVSQSPSNKVTEKGKDVELRCDPISGHTALYWYRQSLGQGLEFLIYFQGNSAPDKSGLPSDRFSAERTGGSVSTLTIQRTQQEDSAVYLCASSPGTGTAQYFGPGTRLLVL.

CDR3 sequence: CASTLGPLSSYNSPLHF. In nucleotides, the CDR3 is TGTGCCAGTACCCTGGGACCTTTGAGCTCCTATAATTCACCCCTCCACTTT. The gene calls are TRBV19 and TRBJ1-6; tentative D call: TRBD1 (5 bases). CDR3 length: 17 amino acids. CDR1 LNHDA and CDR2 SQIVND come from the germline V gene (reference sequence). V shed 7 bases and J shed 0 bases, with 16 bases lying between them. Full variable domain (missing parts from reference TRBV19 and TRBJ1-6): DGGITQSPKYLFRKEGQNVTLSCEQNLNHDAMYWYRQDPGQGLRLIYYSQIVNDFQKGDIAEGYSVSREKKESFPLTVTSAQKNPTAFYLCASTLGPLSSYNSPLHFGNGTRLTVT.

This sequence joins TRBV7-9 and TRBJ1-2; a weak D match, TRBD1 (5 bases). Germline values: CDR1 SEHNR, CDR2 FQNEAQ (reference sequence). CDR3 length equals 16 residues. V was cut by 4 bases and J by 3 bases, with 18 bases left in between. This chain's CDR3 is CASSSGGTARDYGYTF. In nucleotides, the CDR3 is TGTGCCAGCAGCTCAGGAGGGACCGCCCGAGACTATGGCTACACCTTC.

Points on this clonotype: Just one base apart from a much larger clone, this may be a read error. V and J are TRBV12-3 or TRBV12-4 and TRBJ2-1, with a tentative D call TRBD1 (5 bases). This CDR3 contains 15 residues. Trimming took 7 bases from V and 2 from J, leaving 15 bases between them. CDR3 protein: CASKMTVRAYNEQFF. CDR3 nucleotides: TGTGCCAGCAAAATGACAGTTCGCGCCTACAATGAGCAGTTCTTC.

This chain's CDR3 is CASSHGQQDTEAFF. CDR3 sequence (DNA): TGTGCCAGCAGCCACGGACAGCAAGACACTGAAGCTTTCTTT. This chain uses TRBV4-2 with TRBJ1-1; a weak D match, TRBD1 (6 bases). CDR1 and CDR2 from the germline V gene are LGHNA and YNFKEQ. The length of the CDR3 is 14 residues. Trimming shortened V by 3 bases and J by 3 bases, and 11 bases separated the two germline ends.

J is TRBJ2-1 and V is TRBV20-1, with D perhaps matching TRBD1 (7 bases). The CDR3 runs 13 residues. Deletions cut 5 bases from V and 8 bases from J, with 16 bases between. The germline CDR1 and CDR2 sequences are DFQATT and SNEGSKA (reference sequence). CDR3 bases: TGCAGTGCTCCCCGGCAGGGGGGCGATGAGCAGTTCTTC. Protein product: CSAPRQGGDEQFF.

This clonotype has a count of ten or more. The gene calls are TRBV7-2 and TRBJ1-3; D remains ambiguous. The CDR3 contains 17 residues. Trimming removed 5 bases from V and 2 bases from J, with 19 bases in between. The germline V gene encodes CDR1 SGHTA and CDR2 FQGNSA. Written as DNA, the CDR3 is TGTGCCAGCAGCCCCGGTCTGAGTCCAGTAGCTGGAAACACCATATATTTT. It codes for CASSPGLSPVAGNTIYF.

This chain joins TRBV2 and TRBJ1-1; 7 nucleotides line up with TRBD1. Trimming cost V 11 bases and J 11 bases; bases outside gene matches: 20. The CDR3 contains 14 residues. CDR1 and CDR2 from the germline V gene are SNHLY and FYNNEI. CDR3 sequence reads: CAGHRDSELNGAFF. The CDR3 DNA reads TGTGCCGGCCACCGGGACAGCGAACTGAACGGGGCTTTCTTT.

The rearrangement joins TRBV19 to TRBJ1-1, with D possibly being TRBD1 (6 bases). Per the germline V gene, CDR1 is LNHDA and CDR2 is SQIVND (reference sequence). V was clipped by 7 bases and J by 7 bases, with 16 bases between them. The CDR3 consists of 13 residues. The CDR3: CASITTGGREAFF. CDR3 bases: TGTGCCAGTATTACGACAGGCGGCCGTGAAGCTTTCTTT.

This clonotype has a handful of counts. The CDR3 protein is CASSQERGSRADTQYF. CDR3 coding DNA: TGCGCCAGCAGCCAAGAGAGGGGGAGTCGCGCAGATACGCAGTATTTT. This sequence joins TRBV4-1 and TRBJ2-3; TRBD1 might be the D (6 bases). Germline V gene lookup returns CDR1 MGHRA and CDR2 YSYEKL. The V gene lost 0 bases and the J gene lost 4 bases, with 14 bases spanning the gap. CDR3 length: 16 amino acids.

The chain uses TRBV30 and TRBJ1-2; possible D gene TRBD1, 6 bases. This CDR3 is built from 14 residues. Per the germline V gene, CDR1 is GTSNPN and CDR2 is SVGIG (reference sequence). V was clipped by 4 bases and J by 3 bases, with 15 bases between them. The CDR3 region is CAWKKGQTYYGYTF. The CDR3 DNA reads TGTGCCTGGAAAAAAGGACAGACTTACTATGGCTACACCTTC.

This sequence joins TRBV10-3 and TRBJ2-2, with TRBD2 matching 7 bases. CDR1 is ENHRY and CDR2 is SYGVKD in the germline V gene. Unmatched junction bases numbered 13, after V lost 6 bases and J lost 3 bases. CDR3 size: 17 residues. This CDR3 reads CAIRPSASGGYTGELFF. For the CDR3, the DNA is TGTGCCATCAGGCCCAGCGCTAGCGGAGGGTACACCGGGGAGCTGTTTTTT.